This entry lists 26 T cell receptor beta chains sequenced from one sample in a study of blood T cells in healthy people across ages. With a J-beta primer mix and a sample-barcoded 5' primer, a second PCR ran roughly 6 to 12 cycles. TCRdb called the 5' RACE reads again in MiXCR, with one record for every CDR3 protein. The top ten hold about 18% of the sample, which has hundreds of thousands of distinct CDR3 sequences, 25% to 30% seen once. Source material: blood. All receptors derive from a woman of 80 years or more in good health.

This clonotype was seen a few times. A single base separates this from a much larger clone, so it may be a read error. V and J are TRBV20-1 and TRBJ2-1; weak D call: TRBD1 (5 bases). The length of the CDR3 is 12 residues. Germline-derived CDR1 and CDR2 are DFQATT and SNEGSKA (reference sequence). V shed 8 bases and J shed 10 bases, with 18 bases lying between them. In DNA, the CDR3 is TGCAGTTACTCCAGGGATTCCTACGAGCAGTTCTTC. Protein: CSYSRDSYEQFF.

Concerning this clonotype: At one of its ends the junction is not consistent with the germline gene, which may arise from a read error. V gene TRBV3-1 combines with J gene TRBJ2-7, with 9 positions matching TRBD2. The CDR3 covers 16 residues. Germline CDR1 LGHDT, CDR2 YNNKEL (reference sequence). Written as DNA, the CDR3 is TGTACCAGCAGCCAAGCAGCGGGGGGACCTAGAAACGAGCAGTACTTC. Protein product: CTSSQAAGGPRNEQYF.

A note on this clonotype: A single base separates this from a much larger clone, so it may be a read error. The chain employs TRBV20-1 and TRBJ1-4; D remains ambiguous. The germline CDR1 and CDR2 sequences are DFQATT and SNEGSKA (reference sequence). V was trimmed by 3 bases and J by 7 bases, leaving 15 bases between them. The CDR3 is 14 residues long. CDR3 bases: TGCAGTGCTAGTTCTGGGATGTCGAGTGAAAAACTGTTTTTT. It translates to CSASSGMSSEKLFF.

This clonotype was seen a handful of times. This may be a read error, as it is one base from a much larger clone. V gene TRBV5-1 combines with J gene TRBJ2-5, with D hard to call. Trimming took 0 bases from V and 11 from J, leaving 20 bases between them. Germline loops: CDR1 SGHRS, CDR2 YFSETQ. The CDR3 contains 15 residues. CDR3 residues: CASSLEASFHNEQYF. The DNA of the CDR3 is TGCGCCAGCAGCTTGGAGGCTAGTTTCCACAATGAGCAGTACTTC.

This clonotype was seen a handful of times. The chain has TRBV28 and TRBJ2-3; D tentatively fits TRBD1 or TRBD2 (6 bases each). V was trimmed by 1 base and J by 1 base, leaving 15 bases between them. This CDR3 is 17 amino acids long. The germline CDR1 and CDR2 sequences are MDHEN and SYDVKM. CDR3 bases: TGTGCCAGCAGTTTATCGTGGGGGGCGGCGGGCACAGATACGCAGTATTTT. Translation: CASSLSWGAAGTDTQYF.

This clonotype was observed many times. This rearrangement joins TRBV4-1 to TRBJ2-1, with 9 nucleotides matching TRBD2. CDR3 size: 15 residues. J was trimmed by 9 bases and V by 4 bases; bases with no gene match: 10. CDR1 is MGHRA, CDR2 YSYEKL, per germline. This CDR3 is CASSRSGTSSPEQFF. DNA for the CDR3: TGCGCCAGCAGCCGATCCGGGACTAGCTCCCCTGAGCAGTTCTTC.

At least ten counts were recorded for this clonotype. This sequence may be a read error, since a much larger clone differs from it by one base. This chain links TRBV12-3 or TRBV12-4 with TRBJ2-5; perhaps TRBD1 as D (5 bases). The CDR3 runs 13 residues. The V end was cut by 6 bases, the J end by 11 bases, with 19 bases between. CDR3 sequence reads: CASSRAVGNEQYF. For the CDR3, the DNA is TGTGCCAGCAGCAGGGCTGTAGGCAATGAGCAGTACTTC.

This clonotype was counted ten times or more. The chain uses TRBV24-1 and TRBJ2-5; D unclear. Looked up from germline, CDR1 is KGHDR and CDR2 is SFDVKD. The CDR3 totals 14 residues. Deletions cut 0 bases from V and 2 bases from J, with 6 bases between. The CDR3 DNA sequence: TGTGCCACCAGTGATTTGGGGATGCAAGAGACCCAGTACTTC. Protein: CATSDLGMQETQYF.

Details on this clonotype: A much more abundant neighbour one base away suggests this may be a read error. The chain is built from TRBV20-1 and TRBJ2-3; D uncertain. This CDR3 has 12 residues. The germline V gene has CDR1 DFQATT and CDR2 SNEGSKA (reference sequence). Trimming removed 7 bases at V and 2 bases at J, with 10 bases between. CDR3 sequence (DNA): TGCAGTGGTGGGGTTACCACAGATACGCAGTATTTT. Translating gives CSGGVTTDTQYF.

There are many counts of this clonotype. The V gene is TRBV29-1, the J gene TRBJ1-5; no clear D. V gave up 4 bases and J gave up 3 bases, with 10 bases separating them. The CDR3 has 13 residues. Germline CDR1 SQVTM, CDR2 ANQGSEA. This chain's CDR3 is CSVVSSYNQPQHF. CDR3 DNA sequence: TGCAGCGTTGTAAGCAGCTACAATCAGCCCCAGCATTTT.

This clonotype was picked up many times. The CDR3 sequence is CASSYSREGAETQYF. As DNA, the CDR3 is TGTGCCAGCAGTTACTCGAGGGAGGGCGCGGAGACCCAGTACTTC. The V gene is TRBV6-5, the J gene TRBJ2-5; 7 bases fit TRBD2. This CDR3 is 15 amino acids long. V trimming: 0 bases; J trimming: 5 bases; junction bases outside the gene matches: 6. Germline V lookup: CDR1 MNHEY, CDR2 SVGAGI.

This clonotype appeared once. The genes are TRBV6-4 and TRBJ2-3; D is uncertain. The germline gives CDR1 MRHNA, CDR2 SNTAGT. V was cut by 3 bases and J by 2 bases, with 6 bases left in between. The CDR3 covers 13 residues. CDR3: CASSETTTDTQYF. DNA of the CDR3: TGTGCCAGCAGTGAAACTACCACAGATACGCAGTATTTT.

This clonotype appeared many times. The chain uses TRBV2 and TRBJ2-5; D unresolved. The CDR3 is 14 amino acids. V dropped 2 bases and J dropped 2 bases, with 9 bases sitting between them. Per germline, CDR1 SNHLY and CDR2 FYNNEI. CDR3 sequence: CASSEWRSQETQYF. The CDR3 DNA reads TGTGCCAGCAGTGAATGGCGAAGTCAAGAGACCCAGTACTTC.

This clonotype has a count of ten or more. The rearrangement uses TRBV12-3 or TRBV12-4 and TRBJ2-7; D possibly corresponds to TRBD1 (6 bases). Deletions cut 6 bases from V and 2 bases from J, with 17 bases between. The CDR3 spans 15 residues. The CDR3 nucleotides read TGTGCCAGCAGCTGGGGCAGGGGCCGGACCTACGAGCAGTACTTC. It codes for CASSWGRGRTYEQYF.

This clonotype showed up just a few times. V and J are TRBV2 and TRBJ1-4; no clear D. CDR1 SNHLY and CDR2 FYNNEI come from the germline V gene. The CDR3 has 13 residues. V lost 7 bases and J lost 6, with 12 bases in between. The DNA for the CDR3 is TGTGCCAGCACAAGGGTTAAAGATGAAAAACTGTTTTTT. Residues: CASTRVKDEKLFF.

This clonotype was seen at least ten times. The chain recombines TRBV20-1 with TRBJ2-3, with 8 bases fitting TRBD2. J lost 1 base, V lost 5 bases, and 5 bases had no gene match. The CDR3 runs to 14 residues. CDR1 and CDR2 from the germline V gene are DFQATT and SNEGSKA (reference sequence). CDR3 sequence: CSAPRRGGTDTQYF. CDR3 sequence (DNA): TGCAGTGCTCCCCGGCGGGGGGGCACAGATACGCAGTATTTT.

This clonotype was recorded at least ten times. The chain is built from TRBV2 and TRBJ1-2, with 11 bases fitting TRBD1. The CDR3 contains 13 residues. In germline, CDR1 is SNHLY, CDR2 FYNNEI. The J segment lost 11 bases and the V segment lost 1 base, leaving 3 bases of the junction unmatched. This CDR3 reads CASSEVGQGAYTF. CDR3 coding DNA: TGTGCCAGCAGTGAAGTTGGACAGGGGGCTTACACCTTC. The whole variable domain, filled in from reference TRBV2 and TRBJ1-2, reads EPEVTQTPSHQVTQMGQEVILRCVPISNHLYFYWYRQILGQKVEFLVSFYNNEISEKSEIFDDQFSVERPDGSNFTLKIRSTKLEDSAMYFCASSEVGQGAYTFGSGTRLTVV.

The V gene is TRBV20-1, the J gene TRBJ2-5, with a possible D match to TRBD2 (7 bases). The J call may be wrong; the DNA end is better matched by TRBJ2-7. This CDR3 is 13 amino acids long. Germline V lookup: CDR1 DFQATT, CDR2 SNEGSKA (reference sequence). CDR3 loop: CSALGGLSYEQYF. The CDR3 DNA is TGCAGTGCGCTGGGGGGGCTCTCCTACGAGCAGTACTTC.

This clonotype was counted at least ten times. The V and J genes are TRBV30 and TRBJ2-1; 9 bases line up with TRBD1. The CDR3 has 13 amino acids. V was clipped by 4 bases and J by 7 bases; unmatched bases: 5. CDR1 GTSNPN and CDR2 SVGIG come from the germline V gene (reference sequence). This CDR3 is CAWTRDRANEQFF. The DNA of the CDR3 is TGTGCCTGGACTCGGGACAGGGCGAATGAGCAGTTCTTC.

Ten or more counts support this clonotype. The chain combines TRBV12-3 or TRBV12-4 with TRBJ1-1, with 9 nucleotides matching TRBD1. The CDR3 covers 13 residues. The V gene end was trimmed by 3 bases and the J gene end by 5 bases; junction bases not matched to a gene: 1. The CDR3: CASSFGQGTEAFF. In DNA form, the CDR3 reads TGTGCCAGCAGTTTCGGACAGGGGACTGAAGCTTTCTTT.

V usage is TRBV15 and J usage is TRBJ1-1, with 7 bases fitting TRBD1. The CDR3 sequence is 17 residues long. With 1 base clipped from V and 3 bases from J, the junction kept 11 bases outside the gene matches. The V gene's germline CDR1 is LNHNV and CDR2 YYDKDF (reference sequence). This CDR3 reads CATSRGFGQVFYTEAFF. CDR3 bases: TGTGCCACCAGCAGAGGTTTCGGACAGGTCTTTTACACTGAAGCTTTCTTT.

The sample holds a few counts of this clonotype. V gene TRBV2 combines with J gene TRBJ1-1; the match to TRBD1 covers 7 bases. This CDR3 contains 12 residues. V shed 3 bases, J shed 10 bases, and the junction held 5 bases outside the gene matches. Germline V gives CDR1 SNHLY, CDR2 FYNNEI. CDR3 in amino acids: CASSEDRPLAFF. The CDR3 region has the DNA TGTGCCAGCAGTGAGGACAGGCCTCTAGCTTTCTTT.

This clonotype was observed once. This clone may be a read error of a much larger clone one base away. The V call is TRBV6-2 or TRBV6-3, the J call TRBJ2-7; TRBD1 matches 8 bases. The germline V gene encodes CDR1 MNHEY and CDR2 SVGEGT. The CDR3 extends over 14 amino acids. Here the CDR3 reads CASSSRQGSYERYF. CDR3 nucleotides: TGTGCCAGCAGTTCAAGACAGGGGTCCTACGAGCGGTACTTC.

The sample holds one count of this clonotype. The gene calls are TRBV12-3 or TRBV12-4 and TRBJ2-7, with TRBD2 as a possible D gene (6 bases). The length of the CDR3 is 17 residues. Deletions cut 3 bases from V and 0 bases from J, with 18 bases between. The CDR3 DNA is TGTGCCAGCAGTTTGAGCCCTTGGCGGGAAGTCTCCTACGAGCAGTACTTC. Encoded protein: CASSLSPWREVSYEQYF.

The chain employs TRBV30 and TRBJ2-5; TRBD1 aligns across 7 bases. The CDR3 extends over 14 amino acids. Unmatched junction bases numbered 7, after V lost 4 bases and J lost 2 bases. Germline V lookup: CDR1 GTSNPN, CDR2 SVGIG (reference sequence). The CDR3 region is CAWTGQAVQETQYF. As DNA, the CDR3 is TGTGCCTGGACTGGACAGGCGGTACAAGAGACCCAGTACTTC.

This clonotype was observed a few times. The V call is TRBV18, the J call TRBJ2-7; 12 bases are shared with TRBD1. TRBJ2-5 matches the DNA end more closely, so the J call is doubtful. CDR1 is KGHSH and CDR2 is LQKENI in the germline V gene. The CDR3 is 15 amino acids. As DNA, the CDR3 is TGTGCCAGCTCACCCACCGGGACAGGGGGCCAGACCCAGTACTTC. Amino acid sequence: CASSPTGTGGQTQYF.